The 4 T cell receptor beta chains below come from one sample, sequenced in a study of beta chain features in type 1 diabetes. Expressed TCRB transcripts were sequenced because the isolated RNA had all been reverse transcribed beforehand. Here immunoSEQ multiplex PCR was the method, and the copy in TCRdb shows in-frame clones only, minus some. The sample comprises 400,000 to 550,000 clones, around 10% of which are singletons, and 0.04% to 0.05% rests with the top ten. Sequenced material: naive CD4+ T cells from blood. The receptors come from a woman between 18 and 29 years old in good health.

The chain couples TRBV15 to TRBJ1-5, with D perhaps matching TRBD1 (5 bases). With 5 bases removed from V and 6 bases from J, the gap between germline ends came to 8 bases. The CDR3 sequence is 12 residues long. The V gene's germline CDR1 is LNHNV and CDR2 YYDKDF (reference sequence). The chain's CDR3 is CATSGTAQPQHF. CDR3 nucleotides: TGTGCCACCAGCGGGACCGCTCAGCCCCAGCATTTT. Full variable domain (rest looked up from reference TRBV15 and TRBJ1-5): DAMVIQNPRYQVTQFGKPVTLSCSQTLNHNVMYWYQQKSSQAPKLLFHYYDKDFNNEADTPDNFQSRRPNTSFCFLDIRSPGLGDTAMYLCATSGTAQPQHFGDGTRLSIL.

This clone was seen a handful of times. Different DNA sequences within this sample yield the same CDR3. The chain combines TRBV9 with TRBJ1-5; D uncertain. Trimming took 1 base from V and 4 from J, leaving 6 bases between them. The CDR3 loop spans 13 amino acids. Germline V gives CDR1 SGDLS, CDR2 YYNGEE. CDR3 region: CASSVTGNQPQHF. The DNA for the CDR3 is TGTGCCAGCAGCGTAACGGGGAATCAGCCCCAGCATTTT. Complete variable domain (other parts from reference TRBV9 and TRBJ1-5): DSGVTQTPKHLITATGQRVTLRCSPRSGDLSVYWYQQSLDQGLQFLIQYYNGEERAKGNILERFSAQQFPDLHSELNLSSLELGDSALYFCASSVTGNQPQHFGDGTRLSIL.

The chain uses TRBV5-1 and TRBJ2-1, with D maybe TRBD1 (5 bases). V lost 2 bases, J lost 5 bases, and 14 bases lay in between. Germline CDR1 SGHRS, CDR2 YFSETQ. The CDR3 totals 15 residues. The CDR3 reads CASSLPSIGDNEQFF. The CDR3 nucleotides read TGCGCCAGCAGCTTACCATCGATAGGGGACAATGAGCAGTTCTTC.

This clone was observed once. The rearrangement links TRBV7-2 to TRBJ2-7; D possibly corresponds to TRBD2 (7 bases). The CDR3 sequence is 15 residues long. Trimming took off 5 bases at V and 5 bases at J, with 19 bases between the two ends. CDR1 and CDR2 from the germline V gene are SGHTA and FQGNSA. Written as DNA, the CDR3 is TGTGCCAGCAGCCAATTTGGCGGGGGCTACCACGAGCAGTACTTC. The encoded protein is CASSQFGGGYHEQYF.